A single sample is the source of the 5 T cell receptor beta chains below, sequenced in a study of T cells in Graves' hyperthyroidism and ophthalmopathy. Amplification yielded TCR beta CDR3 regions, with RNA transcripts as the source. The TCR CDR3 first-round RT-PCR relied on the HTBI primer set. In TCRdb, the multiplex PCR reads were re-called with MiXCR into one record per CDR3 protein. There are about 290,000 distinct CDR3 sequences in the sample; roughly 18% occur only once, and less than 45% lies in the top ten. Material: blood. The receptor set was obtained from a man aged 45-65 years with Graves' ophthalmopathy.

The chain couples TRBV28 to TRBJ2-5; 7 bases map to TRBD1. Germline V CDR1 and CDR2: MDHEN, SYDVKM. This CDR3 contains 13 residues. Trimming at V came to 6 bases and at J to 2 bases, leaving 3 bases not matched to a gene. The CDR3: CASRGQEQETQYF. The CDR3 DNA reads TGTGCCAGCAGAGGACAGGAACAAGAGACCCAGTACTTC.

There are a few counts of this clonotype. The chain couples TRBV9 to TRBJ1-2, with 8 bases identical to TRBD1. Germline CDR1 reads SGDLS; CDR2 reads YYNGEE. This CDR3 region has 13 residues. Losses at the gene ends were 3 bases for V and 7 bases for J; bases not matched to a gene: 5. CDR3 amino acids: CASSEGTGPGYTF. The CDR3 DNA is TGTGCCAGCAGCGAGGGGACAGGTCCTGGCTACACCTTC.

This clonotype was picked up many times. This sequence joins TRBV30 and TRBJ1-6, with TRBD1 matching 7 bases. The CDR3 consists of 17 residues. Per the germline V gene, CDR1 is GTSNPN and CDR2 is SVGIG (reference sequence). V lost 6 bases to trimming and J lost 7 bases; unmatched junction nucleotides: 18. The CDR3 nucleotides are TGTGCCTGCCCAACCCTGGAGGGACAGACAATCAATTCACCCCTCCACTTT. As protein: CACPTLEGQTINSPLHF.

This clonotype was picked up many times. This chain connects TRBV20-1 to TRBJ2-5; TRBD1 matches at 7 bases. The CDR3 covers 13 residues. Unmatched junction bases numbered 6, after V lost 5 bases and J lost 3 bases. Germline CDR1 DFQATT, CDR2 SNEGSKA (reference sequence). The CDR3 sequence is CSAADRRKETQYF. The CDR3 bases are TGCAGTGCTGCGGACAGGAGGAAAGAGACCCAGTACTTC.

The CDR3 DNA is TGTGCCAGCGGTGACAGAACCTACGAGCAGTACTTC. This codes for CASGDRTYEQYF. This chain links TRBV5-6 with TRBJ2-7, with TRBD1 as a possible D gene (5 bases). V dropped 7 bases and J dropped 2 bases, with 10 bases sitting between them. This CDR3 is built from 12 residues. The germline V gene has CDR1 SGHDT and CDR2 YYEEEE.